The 27 T cell receptor beta chains below come from one sample, sequenced in a study of T cell responses to AZD1222 COVID-19 vaccine. Sequencing was performed with immunoSEQ multiplex PCR; in TCRdb, only in-frame clones are kept and a portion is missing. Of some 170,000 clones in the sample, around 90% were seen once. The sequencing here drew on peripheral blood, taken on day 0 of AZD1222 vaccination. These receptors were obtained from an adult in good health.

The chain employs TRBV9 and TRBJ2-3, with D possibly being TRBD2 (6 bases). The germline V gene encodes CDR1 SGDLS and CDR2 YYNGEE. The CDR3 runs to 15 residues. V shed 4 bases and J shed 4 bases, with 16 bases lying between them. CDR3 protein: CASSPHTSPADTQYF. DNA of the CDR3: TGTGCCAGCAGCCCCCACACTAGCCCCGCAGATACGCAGTATTTT.

This clone occurred many times. The chain uses TRBV10-2 and TRBJ1-6; 7 bases are shared with TRBD1. Germline V gene lookup returns CDR1 WSHSY and CDR2 SAAADI. The CDR3 has 16 amino acids. The V gene end was trimmed by 3 bases and the J gene end by 9 bases; junction bases not matched to a gene: 11. CDR3 nucleotide sequence: TGCGCCAGCAGTGATATTTGGCGACAGGGTGGTTCACCCCTCCACTTT. Its translation: CASSDIWRQGGSPLHF.

The chain links TRBV3-1 (or the pseudogene TRBV3-2) to TRBJ1-6; a weak D match, TRBD1 (5 bases). Trimming removed 3 bases from V and 10 bases from J, with 22 bases in between. The CDR3 runs to 17 residues. Germline V gene sequence: CDR1 LGHDT, CDR2 YNNKEL (reference sequence). Written as DNA, the CDR3 is TGTGCCAGCAGCCACTACACAGGTGGGGGAATAAGATCACCCCTCCACTTT. It yields the protein CASSHYTGGGIRSPLHF.

This chain joins TRBV27 and TRBJ2-1; tentatively, D is TRBD1 (6 bases). This CDR3 is 16 amino acids long. Trimming took 3 bases from V and 5 from J, leaving 17 bases between them. Germline CDR1 and CDR2: MNHEY and SMNVEV (reference sequence). The CDR3 loop is CASSFSRQVPNNEQFF. The DNA of the CDR3 is TGTGCCAGCAGTTTCTCTAGACAGGTGCCTAACAATGAGCAGTTCTTC.

This chain connects TRBV7-2 to TRBJ2-3; TRBD2 aligns across 10 bases. This CDR3 has 19 amino acids. CDR1 and CDR2 (germline): SGHTA, FQGNSA. J lost 3 bases, V lost 1 base, and 13 bases had no gene match. CDR3 nucleotides: TGTGCCAGCAGCTTAGGTGGGCGGCTAGCGGGAGTCCTTACAGATACGCAGTATTTT. Its protein product is CASSLGGRLAGVLTDTQYF.

V gene TRBV19 combines with J gene TRBJ2-1; a possible D gene is TRBD2 (5 bases). Germline-derived CDR1 and CDR2 are LNHDA and SQIVND (reference sequence). The CDR3 contains 15 residues. Trimming took off 8 bases at V and 1 base at J, with 15 bases between the two ends. CDR3 DNA sequence: TGTGCCAGTCAAAGCTCTCAGCGGTCCTACAATGAGCAGTTCTTC. As protein: CASQSSQRSYNEQFF. Complete variable domain (other parts from reference TRBV19 and TRBJ2-1): DGGITQSPKYLFRKEGQNVTLSCEQNLNHDAMYWYRQDPGQGLRLIYYSQIVNDFQKGDIAEGYSVSREKKESFPLTVTSAQKNPTAFYLCASQSSQRSYNEQFFGPGTRLTVL.

The chain carries TRBV18 and TRBJ2-1, with TRBD1 matching 12 bases. The CDR3 runs 20 residues. CDR1 and CDR2 (germline): KGHSH, LQKENI. The J segment lost 0 bases and the V segment lost 2 bases, leaving 11 bases of the junction unmatched. CDR3 DNA sequence: TGTGCCAGCTCACCAAGGGACAGGGGGCGAATAGGAAGCTCCTACAATGAGCAGTTCTTC. Its translation: CASSPRDRGRIGSSYNEQFF.

The chain joins TRBV28 to TRBJ2-5, with D possibly TRBD2 on 6 matching bases. This CDR3 is built from 14 residues. Germline V gene data show CDR1 as MDHEN and CDR2 as SYDVKM. With 4 bases removed from V and 2 bases from J, the gap between germline ends came to 11 bases. The CDR3 loop reads CASSSGVGQETQYF. CDR3 DNA sequence: TGTGCCAGCAGTTCGGGAGTTGGGCAAGAGACCCAGTACTTC.

The CDR3 DNA follows: TGTGCCAGCAGCTTGGAGGGGAATGAGCAGTTCTTC. It is translated as CASSLEGNEQFF. V usage is TRBV11-2 and J usage is TRBJ2-1; tentatively, D is TRBD2 (6 bases). The CDR3 is 12 residues long. Germline V gene sequence: CDR1 SGHAT, CDR2 FQNNGV. The V end was cut by 3 bases, the J end by 7 bases, with 7 bases between.

On this clone: One end of the junction fails to match germline, which may point to a read error. This chain links TRBV19 with TRBJ1-4; D gene unclear. Germline values: CDR1 LNHDA, CDR2 SQIVND (reference sequence). This CDR3 region has 18 residues. CDR3 in DNA: TGTACCAGTAGTCCGACGGGCCGTCCCAAAACAACTAATGAAAAACTGTTTTTT. It codes for CTSSPTGRPKTTNEKLFF.

This chain uses TRBV4-2 with TRBJ2-1, with 10 bases lining up with TRBD2. The ends lost 3 bases at V and 9 bases at J; junction bases unmatched: 14. This CDR3 comprises 17 residues. Per germline, CDR1 LGHNA and CDR2 YNFKEQ. The CDR3 here is CASSQLWGASGGSEQFF. Written as DNA, the CDR3 is TGTGCCAGCAGCCAGCTATGGGGAGCTAGCGGGGGCAGTGAGCAGTTCTTC.

This clone has just one count. This chain links TRBV28 with TRBJ2-1; 12 nucleotides line up with TRBD2. The V gene end was trimmed by 2 bases and the J gene end by 4 bases; junction bases not matched to a gene: 3. The CDR3 covers 16 residues. CDR1 and CDR2 from the germline V gene are MDHEN and SYDVKM. The CDR3 reads CASSLGLAGGYNEQFF. The CDR3, as DNA: TGTGCCAGCAGTTTAGGCCTAGCGGGAGGGTACAATGAGCAGTTCTTC.

The chain recombines TRBV11-2 with TRBJ1-1; no reliable D call. Germline V gives CDR1 SGHAT, CDR2 FQNNGV. This CDR3 is 15 amino acids long. Trimming stripped 5 bases from V and 3 bases from J, with 16 bases between. The CDR3 loop reads CASSPRTERYTEAFF. CDR3 coding DNA: TGTGCCAGCAGCCCCCGGACGGAAAGGTACACTGAAGCTTTCTTT.

The chain carries TRBV28 and TRBJ1-2; D is ambiguous. From germline, CDR1 is MDHEN and CDR2 SYDVKM. The CDR3 is 14 amino acids. Trimming stripped 3 bases from V and 2 bases from J, with 10 bases between. The CDR3 nucleotides are TGTGCCAGCAGTTTTTCGACACGCAACTATGGCTACACCTTC. Translated, it gives CASSFSTRNYGYTF.

This sequence joins TRBV28 and TRBJ1-2, with D unclear. Trimming left V 3 bases short and J 1 base short, with 9 bases between. The CDR3 extends over 14 amino acids. Germline CDR1 MDHEN, CDR2 SYDVKM. CDR3 protein: CASSFRLNNYGYTF. The CDR3 DNA reads TGTGCCAGCAGTTTCCGGCTAAATAACTATGGCTACACCTTC.

The chain couples TRBV30 to TRBJ1-4; TRBD1 might be the D (5 bases). The CDR3 length is 13 residues. Per germline, CDR1 GTSNPN and CDR2 SVGIG (reference sequence). The V gene lost 0 bases and the J gene lost 9 bases, with 11 bases spanning the gap. The CDR3 protein is CAWSVGENKKLFF. The CDR3 bases are TGTGCCTGGAGTGTAGGGGAAAACAAAAAACTGTTTTTT.

The chain recombines TRBV29-1 with TRBJ1-3; 7 bases match TRBD1. This CDR3 region has 14 residues. Germline V gives CDR1 SQVTM, CDR2 ANQGSEA. The V and J ends lost 7 bases and 3 bases, in that order; junction bases with no gene match: 9. The CDR3 protein is CSGVGGGFGNTIYF. CDR3 DNA: TGCAGCGGGGTGGGAGGGGGCTTTGGAAACACCATATATTTT.

The CDR3 nucleotides are TGTGCCAGTAGCCCCCAGGAGGGGGGCTACAATGAGCAGTTCTTC. Protein sequence: CASSPQEGGYNEQFF. The V gene is TRBV19, the J gene TRBJ2-1; D possibly uses TRBD1 or TRBD2 (6 bases each). CDR1 LNHDA and CDR2 SQIVND come from the germline V gene (reference sequence). Trimming removed 6 bases from V and 3 bases from J, with 15 bases in between. The CDR3 has 15 amino acids.

V gene TRBV7-6 combines with J gene TRBJ1-1; tentative D call: TRBD1 (5 bases). In germline, CDR1 is SGHVS, CDR2 FNYEAQ. Trimming took 5 bases from V and 2 from J, leaving 18 bases between them. The CDR3 has 16 residues. The CDR3 nucleotides are TGTGCCAGCAGCGCCCGATCCACAGGAATCAACACTGAAGCTTTCTTT. This sequence encodes CASSARSTGINTEAFF.

This clone was seen just once. V is TRBV5-1 and J is TRBJ2-3; 13 bases map to TRBD2. V lost 9 bases, J lost 5 bases, and 6 bases stayed unmatched. Germline V gives CDR1 SGHRS, CDR2 YFSETQ. CDR3 length equals 14 residues. CDR3 loop: CATRTSGSGDTQYF. In DNA form, the CDR3 reads TGCGCCACCCGGACTAGCGGGAGTGGAGATACGCAGTATTTT.

The chain combines TRBV5-4 with TRBJ1-6; TRBD1 might be the D (5 bases). Germline CDR1 and CDR2: SGHNT and YYREEE (reference sequence). V lost 5 bases to trimming and J lost 9 bases, with 15 bases between them. This CDR3 has 14 residues. The CDR3 nucleotides read TGTGCCAGCAGTCCGGGGGGTTACGGTTCACCCCTCCACTTT. This sequence encodes CASSPGGYGSPLHF.

The gene calls are TRBV5-1 and TRBJ2-1; 11 nucleotides agree with TRBD2. The V gene's germline CDR1 is SGHRS and CDR2 YFSETQ. The V gene end was trimmed by 4 bases and the J gene end by 7 bases; junction bases not matched to a gene: 19. The CDR3 contains 19 residues. CDR3 bases: TGCGCCAGCAGCGTCCAGGCTCTTGGTTTAGCGGGAGGGCTGAATGAGCAGTTCTTC. This codes for CASSVQALGLAGGLNEQFF.

The chain carries TRBV2 and TRBJ2-7, with 8 bases aligning to TRBD1. Per germline, CDR1 SNHLY and CDR2 FYNNEI. The CDR3 sequence is 14 residues long. Trimming cost V 7 bases and J 2 bases; bases outside gene matches: 7. As DNA, the CDR3 is TGTGCCAGCAAAAATAGACAGGGGACCTACGAGCAGTACTTC. As protein: CASKNRQGTYEQYF.

The CDR3: CASSSTSGGPKGPFF. CDR3 in DNA: TGTGCCAGCTCTTCCACTAGCGGGGGGCCCAAAGGTCCGTTCTTC. The V call is TRBV18, the J call TRBJ2-1, with 12 bases identical to TRBD2. Germline CDR1 is KGHSH and CDR2 is LQKENI. This CDR3 spans 15 amino acids. Germline trimming cut 6 bases from V and 15 bases from J; bases unmatched to any gene: 15.

This clone has a handful of counts. V usage is TRBV7-8 and J usage is TRBJ2-3, with 9 bases identical to TRBD2. Germline-derived CDR1 and CDR2 are SGHVS and FQNEAQ. V lost 4 bases to trimming and J lost 11 bases; unmatched junction nucleotides: 13. This CDR3 has 15 amino acids. The CDR3: CASSSPGGRVQLQYF. Written as DNA, the CDR3 is TGTGCCAGCAGCTCGCCTGGCGGGAGGGTACAACTGCAGTATTTT.

The V call is TRBV28, the J call TRBJ1-5; no clear D gene. Germline V lookup: CDR1 MDHEN, CDR2 SYDVKM. V shed 1 base and J shed 0 bases, with 16 bases lying between them. The CDR3 length is 18 residues. CDR3 in DNA: TGTGCCAGCAGTTTATCCCCTCGGCCACGACTTAGCAATCAGCCCCAGCATTTT. Protein product: CASSLSPRPRLSNQPQHF. The whole variable domain, remainder taken from reference TRBV28 and TRBJ1-5, is DVKVTQSSRYLVKRTGEKVFLECVQDMDHENMFWYRQDPGLGLRLIYFSYDVKMKEKGDIPEGYSVSREKKERFSLILESASTNQTSMYLCASSLSPRPRLSNQPQHFGDGTRLSIL.

The chain carries TRBV4-3 and TRBJ1-2, with 9 bases aligning to TRBD1. From germline, CDR1 is LGHNA and CDR2 YSLEER. The CDR3 has 15 residues. V shed 0 bases, J shed 8 bases, and the junction held 7 bases outside the gene matches. The CDR3 sequence is CASSQDYRQGDGYTF. The CDR3 nucleotides read TGCGCCAGCAGCCAAGATTACAGACAGGGGGACGGCTACACCTTC.